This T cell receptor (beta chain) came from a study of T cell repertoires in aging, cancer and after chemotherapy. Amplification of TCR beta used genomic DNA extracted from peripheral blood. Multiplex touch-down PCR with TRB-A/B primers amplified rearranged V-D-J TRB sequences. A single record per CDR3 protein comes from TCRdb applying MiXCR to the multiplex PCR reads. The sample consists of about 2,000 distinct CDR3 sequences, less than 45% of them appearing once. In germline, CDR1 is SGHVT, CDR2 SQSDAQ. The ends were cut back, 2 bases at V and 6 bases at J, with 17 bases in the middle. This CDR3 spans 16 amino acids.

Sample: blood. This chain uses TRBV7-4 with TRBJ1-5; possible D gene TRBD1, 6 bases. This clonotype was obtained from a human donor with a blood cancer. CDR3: CASSLNAAGVGQPQHF. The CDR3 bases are TGTGCCAGCAGCTTAAATGCCGCAGGGGTCGGTCAGCCCCAGCATTTT.